A single sample is the source of the 18 T cell receptor beta chains below, sequenced in a study of CD8+ T cells in alopecia areata. Described treatment: oral pan-JAK inhibitor, 5-10 mg twice daily. The authors extracted RNA and reverse transcribed it into cDNA as the sequencing template. The table came from immunoSEQ multiplex PCR; TCRdb's copy has only in-frame clones and leaves some out. This repertoire shows tens of thousands of clones, 80% to 95% found once; its top ten account for approximately 17%. Here the sequenced sample was CD8+ T cells sorted from blood, taken at week 24, from a patient treated with tofacitinib. The receptors originated from a human donor with alopecia areata.

The chain links TRBV6-1 to TRBJ2-7, with D unresolved. Trimming cost V 7 bases and J 3 bases, with 16 bases left between them. The CDR3 length is 14 residues. CDR1 is MNHNS, CDR2 SASEGT, per germline. This CDR3 is CASTGRRFGYEQYF. In DNA form, the CDR3 reads TGTGCCAGCACTGGCAGAAGGTTCGGCTACGAGCAGTACTTC.

The V and J genes are TRBV14 and TRBJ2-1; D is uncertain. Germline V lookup: CDR1 SGHDN, CDR2 FVKESK. The germline V and J ends were trimmed by 4 bases and 4 bases, with 8 bases remaining between them. This CDR3 is built from 13 residues. CDR3 protein: CASSRYNYNEQFF. DNA for the CDR3: TGTGCCAGCAGCCGCTACAATTACAATGAGCAGTTCTTC.

CDR3: CASNDDRGVNEQFF. The CDR3 nucleotides read TGTGCCAGCAACGATGACAGGGGAGTCAATGAGCAGTTCTTC. The chain couples TRBV27 to TRBJ2-1; TRBD1 matches at 8 bases. This CDR3 comprises 14 residues. Trimming removed 7 bases from V and 6 bases from J; junction bases left unmatched: 8. Germline lookup yields CDR1 MNHEY and CDR2 SMNVEV (reference sequence).

The chain carries TRBV7-9 and TRBJ2-1; 11 nucleotides match TRBD2. This CDR3 is built from 15 residues. Per germline, CDR1 SEHNR and CDR2 FQNEAQ (reference sequence). The junction had 6 bases not matched to a gene; V was cut back by 4 bases and J by 7 bases. The CDR3 sequence: CASSSRLAGRNEQFF. The CDR3 DNA is TGTGCCAGCAGCTCGAGACTAGCGGGGCGGAATGAGCAGTTCTTC. The variable domain in full, with the rest retrieved from reference TRBV7-9 and TRBJ2-1, is DTGVSQNPRHKITKRGQNVTFRCDPISEHNRLYWYRQTLGQGPEFLTYFQNEAQLEKSRLLSDRFSAERPKGSFSTLEIQRTEQGDSAMYLCASSSRLAGRNEQFFGPGTRLTVL.

The chain carries TRBV27 and TRBJ2-7; D is perhaps TRBD1 (6 bases). Germline V CDR1 and CDR2: MNHEY, SMNVEV (reference sequence). V was clipped by 8 bases and J by 0 bases, with 17 bases between them. The CDR3 has 15 amino acids. The CDR3 sequence: CASSLSGTYSYEQYF. CDR3 coding DNA: TGTGCCAGCTCACTTTCCGGGACATACTCCTACGAGCAGTACTTC.

This chain links TRBV6-1 with TRBJ1-5; D perhaps matches TRBD1 (6 bases). There are 16 residues in the CDR3. V was trimmed by 1 base and J by 4 bases, leaving 14 bases between them. Germline CDR1 is MNHNS and CDR2 is SASEGT. CDR3 DNA: TGTGCCAGCAGTGAAGGGAGACAGGACTTGAATCAGCCCCAGCATTTT. Protein sequence: CASSEGRQDLNQPQHF.

The J gene is TRBJ2-3, the V gene TRBV27; possibly TRBD2 for D (6 bases). The CDR3 covers 16 residues. Trimming took 4 bases from V and 2 from J, leaving 16 bases between them. CDR1 and CDR2 (germline): MNHEY, SMNVEV (reference sequence). CDR3 sequence reads: CASSSGLHYFTDTQYF. CDR3 DNA sequence: TGTGCCAGCAGTTCGGGACTTCACTACTTCACAGATACGCAGTATTTT.

This clone occurred once. The V call is TRBV19, the J call TRBJ2-3; D not certain. Germline V lookup: CDR1 LNHDA, CDR2 SQIVND (reference sequence). V lost 5 bases and J 0 bases, leaving 3 bases between the germline ends. The CDR3 loop spans 12 amino acids. The CDR3 DNA is TGTGCCAGTAGTCTCAGCACAGATACGCAGTATTTT. It translates to CASSLSTDTQYF.

The chain uses TRBV29-1 and TRBJ2-7, with D hard to call. Germline V gene data show CDR1 as SQVTM and CDR2 as ANQGSEA. The CDR3 has 14 residues. The ends were cut back, 3 bases at V and 6 bases at J, with 18 bases in the middle. CDR3 loop: CSVEPPPLEGEQYF. CDR3 nucleotides: TGCAGCGTTGAGCCCCCCCCTCTAGAAGGCGAGCAGTACTTC.

V gene TRBV27 combines with J gene TRBJ2-7; 9 bases map to TRBD1. V was clipped by 5 bases and J by 2 bases; unmatched bases: 10. This CDR3 region has 16 residues. Germline loops: CDR1 MNHEY, CDR2 SMNVEV (reference sequence). CDR3 amino acids: CASSLSGTGFPYEQYF. DNA for the CDR3: TGTGCCAGCAGTCTGTCCGGGACAGGGTTCCCCTACGAGCAGTACTTC.

CDR3 loop: CASSVWAGGHTDTQYF. CDR3 in DNA: TGTGCCAGCAGCGTATGGGCGGGGGGACACACAGATACGCAGTATTTT. This chain uses TRBV9 with TRBJ2-3; 8 bases map to TRBD2. The CDR3 extends over 16 amino acids. Germline V gene lookup returns CDR1 SGDLS and CDR2 YYNGEE. V trimming: 1 base; J trimming: 2 bases; junction bases outside the gene matches: 6.

In nucleotides, the CDR3 is TGTGCCAGTACCCTAACCCCAGGGCGGGGTGAAGCTTTCTTT. The encoded protein is CASTLTPGRGEAFF. The V and J genes are TRBV19 and TRBJ1-1; D is possibly TRBD1 (5 bases). This CDR3 region has 14 residues. V was pared by 7 bases and J by 7 bases, with 19 bases between. Per the germline V gene, CDR1 is LNHDA and CDR2 is SQIVND (reference sequence).

V and J are TRBV6-5 and TRBJ2-7; TRBD2 is a possible D gene (5 bases). This CDR3 region has 13 residues. Trimming cost V 4 bases and J 3 bases, with 10 bases left between them. Germline V gene data show CDR1 as MNHEY and CDR2 as SVGAGI. For the CDR3, the DNA is TGTGCCAGCAGTTCCACCGGGAACTACGAGCAGTACTTC. Translated: CASSSTGNYEQYF.

This chain joins TRBV4-3 and TRBJ2-2, with 7 bases matching TRBD1. Germline values: CDR1 LGHNA, CDR2 YSLEER. The CDR3 runs to 16 residues. V shed 0 bases and J 3 bases; nucleotides not matched to a gene: 4. The CDR3: CASSQDWDSYTGELFF. The DNA for the CDR3 is TGCGCCAGCAGCCAAGATTGGGACAGCTACACCGGGGAGCTGTTTTTT.

This clone is a singleton in its sample. The V call is TRBV7-2, the J call TRBJ2-5, with 9 bases fitting TRBD2. V trimming: 5 bases; J trimming: 5 bases; junction bases outside the gene matches: 9. The V gene's germline CDR1 is SGHTA and CDR2 FQGNSA. The CDR3 consists of 15 residues. CDR3 coding DNA: TGTGCCAGCAGCCCCCAATTTACTAGCGGGGAGACCCAGTACTTC. This sequence encodes CASSPQFTSGETQYF.

The chain joins TRBV7-2 to TRBJ2-5; D unclear. CDR1 SGHTA and CDR2 FQGNSA come from the germline V gene. V lost 4 bases to trimming and J lost 2 bases, with 17 bases between them. This CDR3 is built from 16 residues. CDR3 amino acids: CASSSTLQGLQETQYF. CDR3 nucleotide sequence: TGTGCCAGCAGCTCCACCCTCCAAGGGCTTCAAGAGACCCAGTACTTC. The variable domain in full, completed from reference TRBV7-2 and TRBJ2-5, reads GAGVSQSPSNKVTEKGKDVELRCDPISGHTALYWYRQSLGQGLEFLIYFQGNSAPDKSGLPSDRFSAERTGGSVSTLTIQRTQQEDSAVYLCASSSTLQGLQETQYFGPGTRLLVL.

The chain employs TRBV29-1 and TRBJ2-3; D call uncertain. The germline gives CDR1 SQVTM, CDR2 ANQGSEA. The CDR3 spans 12 residues. Trimming took 4 bases from V and 5 from J, leaving 10 bases between them. CDR3 loop: CSVAWREDTQYF. CDR3 nucleotide sequence: TGCAGCGTTGCATGGAGAGAAGATACGCAGTATTTT.

The chain couples TRBV6-5 to TRBJ2-2; D gene uncertain. Trimming removed 2 bases at V and 7 bases at J, with 2 bases between. Germline assignment: CDR1 MNHEY and CDR2 SVGAGI. The CDR3 is 11 amino acids. The CDR3 DNA reads as TGTGCCAGCAGTTACGTCGGGGAGCTGTTTTTT. Translated, it gives CASSYVGELFF.